This is a list of T cell receptor beta chains from one sample in a study of Graves' ophthalmopathy and Graves' hyperthyroidism. TCRdb reprocessed the multiplex PCR reads via MiXCR and lists one record per CDR3 protein. Among almost 400,000 distinct CDR3 sequences, around 18% were seen once, and the ten largest hold around 1.6%. The material sequenced was peripheral blood. The receptors were gathered from a woman between 18 and 30 years old with Graves' ophthalmopathy. Each CDR3 is given with its conserved first and last residue. The D gene is left open where the match is weak. Clone sizes are given selectively: once, few, many, or a class where the clone is expanded.

V gene	J gene	D gene	clone size	CDR3 protein	CDR3 DNA
TRBV24-1	TRBJ1-2	TRBD1	.	CATSDGRGPDGYTF	TGTGCCACCAGTGATGGTAGGGGGCCGGATGGCTACACCTTC
TRBV7-2	TRBJ2-5	.	.	CASSLLGQVGETQYF	TGTGCCAGCAGCTTACTTGGGCAGGTGGGAGAGACCCAGTACTTC
TRBV5-1	TRBJ1-3	.	many	CASSLEGSSIYF	TGCGCCAGCAGCTTGGAAGGCTCAAGCATATATTTT
TRBV6-2/TRBV6-3	TRBJ1-5	TRBD1	many	CASSYQRTGGVNQPQHF	TGTGCCAGCAGTTACCAACGGACAGGAGGGGTCAATCAGCCCCAGCATTTT
TRBV6-2/TRBV6-3	TRBJ2-7	.	many	CASSYSIAGAYEQYF	TGTGCCAGCAGTTACTCGATTGCAGGGGCCTACGAGCAGTACTTC
TRBV2	TRBJ2-2	.	many	CASKLYAKATGELFF	TGTGCCAGCAAACTCTATGCCAAGGCCACCGGGGAGCTGTTTTTT
TRBV6-1	TRBJ2-7	.	many	CASSGNRGGNYEQYF	TGTGCCAGCAGTGGCAACAGGGGAGGGAACTACGAGCAGTACTTC
TRBV6-5	TRBJ2-5	TRBD2	.	CASSFFSGSWSETQYF	TGTGCCAGCAGTTTCTTTAGCGGGAGTTGGTCAGAGACCCAGTACTTC
TRBV20-1	TRBJ2-7	.	many	CSARDLGHSSYEQYF	TGCAGTGCTAGAGATCTGGGACACAGCTCCTACGAGCAGTACTTC
TRBV28	TRBJ1-1	.	many	CASTLDRTLTEAFF	TGTGCCAGCACCTTAGACAGGACGCTTACTGAAGCTTTCTTT
TRBV7-2	TRBJ1-1	.	many	CATHKGGPTEAFF	TGTGCCACCCACAAGGGGGGGCCCACTGAAGCTTTCTTT
TRBV12-3/TRBV12-4	TRBJ2-4	TRBD2	.	CASSSTLLAGENIQYF	TGTGCCAGCAGTTCCACCCTCCTAGCGGGAGAAAACATTCAGTACTTC
TRBV19	TRBJ2-7	TRBD1	many	CASKLGTGSWEQYF	TGTGCCAGTAAACTCGGGACAGGCAGCTGGGAGCAGTACTTC
TRBV3-1	TRBJ1-1	.	many	CASSQRERNTEAFF	TGTGCCAGCAGCCAAAGGGAGAGGAACACTGAAGCTTTCTTT
TRBV28	TRBJ1-3	.	.	CASSLVPGSGNTIYF	TGTGCCAGCAGTTTAGTGCCAGGGTCTGGAAACACCATATATTTT
TRBV3-1	TRBJ2-5	.	many	CASSQDRRVAPQETQYF	TGTGCCAGCAGCCAAGATCGTAGGGTCGCCCCACAAGAGACCCAGTACTTC
TRBV30	TRBJ1-6	TRBD1	many	CAWGTGSVALHF	TGTGCCTGGGGGACAGGCTCAGTCGCCCTCCACTTT
TRBV19	TRBJ1-5	.	medium-sized	CASSRGGSNQPQHF	TGTGCCAGCTCCCGGGGGGGAAGCAATCAGCCCCAGCATTTT
TRBV2	TRBJ2-6	.	many	CASGHLVPSGANVLTF	TGTGCCAGCGGGCACCTAGTACCCTCCGGGGCCAACGTCCTGACTTTC
TRBV6-2/TRBV6-3	TRBJ2-7	.	many	CASSYPRSVVEQYF	TGTGCCAGCAGTTACCCCCGTTCTGTGGTCGAGCAGTACTTC
TRBV20-1	TRBJ1-1	.	many	CSAAGRRWGEAFF	TGCAGTGCTGCCGGTCGGAGATGGGGTGAAGCTTTCTTT